A selection of T cell receptor beta chains follows, all from one sample in a study of Graves' ophthalmopathy and Graves' hyperthyroidism. TCRdb reprocessed the multiplex PCR reads with MiXCR, giving one entry per CDR3 protein. The data contain almost 750,000 distinct CDR3 sequences, roughly 40% of them seen just once; the ten biggest clones take up 44%. The sample comprised peripheral blood. Every receptor here comes from an adult man with Graves' ophthalmopathy. CDR3s include the opening cysteine and the closing phenylalanine or tryptophan.

V: TRBV7-3; J: TRBJ1-6; CDR3: CASSLFGPNNSPLHF
V: TRBV20-1; J: TRBJ1-1; CDR3: CSAPTDDRVAEAFF
V: TRBV29-1; J: TRBJ1-2; CDR3: CSLSGGYGYTF
V: TRBV7-9; J: TRBJ1-3; CDR3: CASSPHGGGISGNTIYF
V: TRBV20-1; J: TRBJ1-2; CDR3: CSASTGNKDGYTF
V: TRBV7-6; J: TRBJ2-5; CDR3: CASSFYRQETQYF
V: TRBV5-6; J: TRBJ2-7; CDR3: CASRIPGQGDHEQYF
V: TRBV7-9; J: TRBJ2-7; CDR3: CASTKGPGSYEQYF
V: TRBV29-1; J: TRBJ2-6; CDR3: CSVDQGNTGANVLTF
V: TRBV7-2; J: TRBJ1-3; CDR3: CASGGGVLSGNTIYF
V: TRBV7-9; J: TRBJ2-7; CDR3: CASSQVYGNEQYF
V: TRBV10-3; J: TRBJ2-7; CDR3: CAITNRVEGGSYEQYF
V: TRBV9; J: TRBJ1-2; CDR3: CASSPDLAYGYTF
V: TRBV29-1; J: TRBJ2-2; CDR3: CSVDGNTGELSW
V: TRBV24-1; J: TRBJ2-7; CDR3: CASSPRDAKSEYF
V: TRBV6-6; J: TRBJ1-2; CDR3: CASSPGSPSAVYGYTF
V: TRBV5-1; J: TRBJ1-1; CDR3: CASSPGITTKGEAFF
V: TRBV5-1; J: TRBJ1-1; CDR3: CASSYPGSVGGTEAFF
V: TRBV20-1; J: TRBJ1-5; CDR3: CSAVVQGPNQPQHF
V: TRBV9; J: TRBJ2-7; CDR3: CASSEGQGRNEQYF
V: TRBV7-3; J: TRBJ2-7; CDR3: CASTPPGQAAYEQYF
V: TRBV6-2/TRBV6-3; J: TRBJ1-1; CDR3: CASSYDRTNTEAFF
V: TRBV6-5; J: TRBJ1-1; CDR3: CASSEVRREEAFF
V: TRBV3-1; J: TRBJ2-7; CDR3: CASSQDPQGYEQYF
V: TRBV10-3; J: TRBJ2-7; CDR3: CASSGLAGGLGEQYF
V: TRBV5-1; J: TRBJ2-5; CDR3: CASSFGDRQETQYF
V: TRBV12-3/TRBV12-4; J: TRBJ1-2; CDR3: CASSLERGFGYTF
V: TRBV29-1; J: TRBJ1-4; CDR3: CSVGTGGNEKLFF
V: TRBV12-3/TRBV12-4; J: TRBJ1-1; CDR3: CASRTPSEAEAFF
V: TRBV20-1; J: TRBJ2-7; CDR3: CSAPGHQKYF
V: TRBV6-4; J: TRBJ1-2; CDR3: CASSYVQANYGYTF
V: TRBV19; J: TRBJ2-5; CDR3: CASSGLAGVLETQYF
V: TRBV25-1; J: TRBJ1-2; CDR3: CASSASGGYYGYTF
V: TRBV29-1; J: TRBJ1-2; CDR3: CSVQVDRVNYGYTF
V: TRBV29-1; J: TRBJ1-2; CDR3: CSGTGPSNYGYTF
V: TRBV10-2; J: TRBJ1-3; CDR3: CASSESSSRSGNTIYF
V: TRBV7-9; J: TRBJ2-5; CDR3: CASSHRLAGGAETQYF
V: TRBV2; J: TRBJ2-2; CDR3: CASSNNRGRTGELFF
V: TRBV10-3; J: TRBJ1-1; CDR3: CAITAEGRGVTEAFF
V: TRBV25-1; J: TRBJ1-2; CDR3: CASSARQGHGYTF
V: TRBV5-4; J: TRBJ2-5; CDR3: CASSSASGGAPETQYF
V: TRBV10-3; J: TRBJ1-5; CDR3: CASGSTYQPQHF
V: TRBV15; J: TRBJ2-5; CDR3: CATSRGTGIALWETQYF
V: TRBV25-1; J: TRBJ1-1; CDR3: CASTIQVNTEAFF
V: TRBV25-1; J: TRBJ2-5; CDR3: CASSGGGQETQYF
V: TRBV7-2; J: TRBJ2-7; CDR3: CASSTRTGPTYEQYF
V: TRBV10-3; J: TRBJ2-7; CDR3: CATCVGGDSYEQYF
V: TRBV5-1; J: TRBJ2-7; CDR3: CASSLLRLSLGGIDSYEQYF
V: TRBV29-1; J: TRBJ2-5; CDR3: CSVGLAGGTQYF
V: TRBV11-2; J: TRBJ1-4; CDR3: CASSLRSTNEKLFF
V: TRBV25-1; J: TRBJ2-7; CDR3: CASSEWDRTVDEQYF
V: TRBV10-3; J: TRBJ2-7; CDR3: CASRPTGTPLPEQYF
V: TRBV11-2; J: TRBJ1-3; CDR3: CASSLDRGLFDTIYF
V: TRBV12-3/TRBV12-4; J: TRBJ1-2; CDR3: CASSWEGSYGYTF
V: TRBV25-1; J: TRBJ2-7; CDR3: CASSLGGRVEQYF
V: TRBV2; J: TRBJ2-7; CDR3: CASSYDDGAYEQYF
V: TRBV7-9; J: TRBJ2-7; CDR3: CASSHGSEQYF
V: TRBV29-1; J: TRBJ1-2; CDR3: CSVTDRVDGYTF
V: TRBV25-1; J: TRBJ2-2; CDR3: CASSPPGSTGELFF